What follows are 28 T cell receptor beta chains derived from one specimen sequenced in a study of cytomegalovirus exposure and HLA in healthy donors. In the PCR, 60 Vbeta and 13 Jbeta primers were used. Profiled with immunoSEQ multiplex PCR; TCRdb holds only in-frame clones, not every one. Of approximately 140,000 clones listed, roughly 80% are singletons. The sample comprised PBMCs. The receptors come from a middle-aged woman in good health and CMV-seropositive.

The chain is built from TRBV5-1 and TRBJ2-7; D uncertain. V gave up 9 bases and J gave up 2 bases, with 18 bases separating them. The CDR3 sequence is 14 residues long. The germline CDR1 and CDR2 sequences are SGHRS and YFSETQ. The CDR3 region is CATPLGLLAYEQYF. The DNA for the CDR3 is TGCGCCACCCCGTTAGGCCTCCTAGCCTACGAGCAGTACTTC.

The chain combines TRBV6-1 with TRBJ2-3; 8 positions agree with TRBD1. V lost 8 bases and J lost 10; bases outside the gene matches: 2. The CDR3 extends over 10 amino acids. Germline V CDR1 and CDR2: MNHNS, SASEGT. DNA for the CDR3: TGTGCCAGCGACAGGGGAGCGCAGTATTTT. Translated, it gives CASDRGAQYF.

The chain joins TRBV30 to TRBJ2-1; tentative D call: TRBD1 (6 bases). The CDR3 runs 11 residues. The germline gives CDR1 GTSNPN, CDR2 SVGIG (reference sequence). The V end was cut by 5 bases, the J end by 9 bases, with 11 bases between. The DNA for the CDR3 is TGTGCCTGGGTACAGGGCGGTGAGCAGTTCTTC. Protein product: CAWVQGGEQFF. The full variable domain, in which reference TRBV30 and TRBJ2-1 provide the parts outside the CDR3, is SQTIHQWPATLVQPVGSPLSLECTVEGTSNPNLYWYRQAAGRGLQLLFYSVGIGQISSEVPQNLSASRPQDRQFILSSKKLLLSDSGFYLCAWVQGGEQFFGPGTRLTVL.

The V gene is TRBV7-2, the J gene TRBJ2-3; tentative D call: TRBD2 (6 bases). V shed 5 bases and J shed 2 bases, with 11 bases lying between them. This CDR3 comprises 14 residues. From germline, CDR1 is SGHTA and CDR2 FQGNSA. The CDR3 sequence is CASSPQGLTDTQYF. The CDR3, as DNA: TGTGCCAGCAGCCCTCAGGGACTCACAGATACGCAGTATTTT.

Only a few counts were recorded for this clone. The V gene is TRBV10-1, the J gene TRBJ1-6; unclear D gene. The V end was cut by 5 bases, the J end by 11 bases, with 10 bases between. The CDR3 length is 12 residues. Looked up from germline, CDR1 is WNHNN and CDR2 is SYGVQD (reference sequence). CDR3 coding DNA: TGCGCCAGCAGTAATCCCGGGACACCCCTCCACTTT. This encodes CASSNPGTPLHF.

The chain uses TRBV28 and TRBJ1-1; D is undetermined. This CDR3 region has 14 residues. Germline V gene data show CDR1 as MDHEN and CDR2 as SYDVKM. Trimming stripped 3 bases from V and 2 bases from J, with 10 bases between. The CDR3: CASSFRSVNTEAFF. For the CDR3, the DNA is TGTGCCAGCAGTTTTCGGAGTGTAAACACTGAAGCTTTCTTT.

The CDR3 region has the DNA TGTGCCAGCAGCAGACGTCTACAGGACTATAATTCACCCCTCCACTTT. Translated, it gives CASSRRLQDYNSPLHF. The chain uses TRBV9 and TRBJ1-6; a possible D gene is TRBD1 (5 bases). This CDR3 has 16 amino acids. V dropped 4 bases and J dropped 3 bases, with 14 bases sitting between them. CDR1 SGDLS and CDR2 YYNGEE come from the germline V gene.

The chain carries TRBV19 and TRBJ1-5, with TRBD1 matching 8 bases. CDR1 is LNHDA and CDR2 is SQIVND in the germline V gene (reference sequence). V was clipped by 3 bases and J by 3 bases; unmatched bases: 4. The CDR3 is 15 residues long. CDR3 DNA sequence: TGTGCCAGTAGTATTTACCAGGGGGCCAATCAGCCCCAGCATTTT. It codes for CASSIYQGANQPQHF.

J is TRBJ1-2 and V is TRBV5-1; no definite D call. Germline V CDR1 and CDR2: SGHRS, YFSETQ. V dropped 2 bases and J dropped 0 bases, with 8 bases sitting between them. There are 14 residues in the CDR3. CDR3 coding DNA: TGCGCCAGCAGCTTAGAGGGATCTAACTATGGCTACACCTTC. Protein product: CASSLEGSNYGYTF.

The chain employs TRBV5-6 and TRBJ1-1, with D unresolved. The CDR3 extends over 13 amino acids. Deletions cut 0 bases from V and 3 bases from J, with 6 bases between. Germline V lookup: CDR1 SGHDT, CDR2 YYEEEE. CDR3 region: CASSLVEDTEAFF. The CDR3 nucleotides are TGTGCCAGCAGCTTGGTGGAGGACACTGAAGCTTTCTTT.

The rearrangement joins TRBV6-1 to TRBJ2-7; weak D call: TRBD2 (6 bases). Deletions cut 4 bases from V and 7 bases from J, with 17 bases between. The CDR3 is 14 amino acids. Germline CDR1 is MNHNS and CDR2 is SASEGT. CDR3 region: CASSARTRAGEQYF. CDR3 sequence (DNA): TGTGCCAGCAGTGCCCGGACCCGGGCGGGGGAGCAGTACTTC.

The gene calls are TRBV19 and TRBJ1-6; 7 bases line up with TRBD1. CDR1 LNHDA and CDR2 SQIVND come from the germline V gene (reference sequence). The CDR3 loop spans 17 amino acids. Trimming at V came to 6 bases and at J to 6 bases, leaving 14 bases not matched to a gene. The CDR3 loop is CASRIKPGRGTNSPLHF. DNA of the CDR3: TGTGCCAGTAGAATCAAACCTGGCAGGGGGACTAATTCACCCCTCCACTTT. Full variable domain (outside the CDR3, taken from reference TRBV19 and TRBJ1-6): DGGITQSPKYLFRKEGQNVTLSCEQNLNHDAMYWYRQDPGQGLRLIYYSQIVNDFQKGDIAEGYSVSREKKESFPLTVTSAQKNPTAFYLCASRIKPGRGTNSPLHFGNGTRLTVT.

The V call is TRBV11-2, the J call TRBJ2-7; 12 bases align to TRBD2. The germline V gene encodes CDR1 SGHAT and CDR2 FQNNGV. Unmatched junction bases numbered 3, after V lost 5 bases and J lost 4 bases. This CDR3 spans 14 amino acids. The CDR3 nucleotides read TGTGCCAGCAGCCGGACTAGCGGGGTTTACGAGCAGTACTTC. Translating gives CASSRTSGVYEQYF.

This rearrangement joins TRBV7-9 to TRBJ2-7; D is perhaps TRBD2 (6 bases). V gave up 1 base and J gave up 12 bases, with 13 bases separating them. The CDR3 contains 12 residues. Per germline, CDR1 SEHNR and CDR2 FQNEAQ (reference sequence). This chain's CDR3 is CASSLEGGTRYF. The DNA for the CDR3 is TGTGCCAGCAGCTTAGAAGGCGGGACCAGGTACTTC.

J is TRBJ2-2 and V is TRBV19, with D maybe TRBD1 (6 bases). Trimming left V 4 bases short and J 4 bases short, with 10 bases between. The CDR3 has 14 amino acids. Germline CDR1 is LNHDA and CDR2 is SQIVND (reference sequence). CDR3 in DNA: TGTGCCAGTAGTACCACAGGGACCACCGGGGAGCTGTTTTTT. Its translation is CASSTTGTTGELFF.

Note on this clone: The identical CDR3 is also encoded by other nucleotide sequences in the sample. V usage is TRBV27 and J usage is TRBJ1-1; D is unclear. With 1 base removed from V and 1 base from J, the gap between germline ends came to 10 bases. The CDR3 totals 15 residues. In germline, CDR1 is MNHEY, CDR2 SMNVEV (reference sequence). CDR3 bases: TGTGCCAGCAGTTTATGGGGAGGTGGGAACACTGAAGCTTTCTTT. It yields the protein CASSLWGGGNTEAFF.

This clone was detected only a few times. The chain carries TRBV6-1 and TRBJ2-6; no clear D. The CDR3 totals 17 residues. Trimming left V 4 bases short and J 0 bases short, with 13 bases between. CDR1 is MNHNS and CDR2 is SASEGT in the germline V gene. The CDR3 nucleotides read TGTGCCAGCAGTGGCATCCACAGCCTCTCTGGGGCCAACGTCCTGACTTTC. Amino acids: CASSGIHSLSGANVLTF.

The chain has TRBV7-2 and TRBJ1-1; perhaps TRBD1 as D (5 bases). The CDR3 is made up of 15 amino acids. The V end was cut by 1 base, the J end by 3 bases, with 12 bases between. Germline V gene sequence: CDR1 SGHTA, CDR2 FQGNSA. The CDR3 sequence is CASSLVPGRDTEAFF. The CDR3 DNA follows: TGTGCCAGCAGCTTAGTCCCAGGGAGGGACACTGAAGCTTTCTTT.

The chain has TRBV5-6 and TRBJ1-2; D possibly corresponds to TRBD1 (5 bases). The CDR3 has 15 residues. CDR1 is SGHDT and CDR2 is YYEEEE in the germline V gene. Trimming left V 4 bases short and J 4 bases short, with 17 bases between. In DNA form, the CDR3 reads TGTGCCAGCAGCCGGGGGGTCGGGGAGATCTATGGCTACACCTTC. It encodes CASSRGVGEIYGYTF.

This rearrangement joins TRBV19 to TRBJ2-7; possible D gene TRBD2, 6 bases. The CDR3 contains 15 residues. V lost 5 bases, J lost 6 bases, and 20 bases lay in between. The germline V gene encodes CDR1 LNHDA and CDR2 SQIVND (reference sequence). CDR3: CASSPSPARRGEQYF. CDR3 DNA: TGTGCCAGTAGTCCCTCCCCAGCCCGGAGGGGCGAGCAGTACTTC.

The table lists this clone with a few counts. The chain couples TRBV6-1 to TRBJ1-5; the match to TRBD1 covers 8 bases. The CDR3 runs to 13 residues. J gave up 6 bases and V 5 bases, and 3 bases lay outside the gene matches. Germline values: CDR1 MNHNS, CDR2 SASEGT. CDR3: CASSPDRGQPQHF. In DNA, the CDR3 is TGTGCCAGCAGTCCCGACAGGGGTCAGCCCCAGCATTTT.

CDR3 loop: CASSQYALGQSVNQPQHF. For the CDR3, the DNA is TGCGCCAGCAGCCAATATGCTCTGGGACAGAGTGTCAATCAGCCCCAGCATTTT. The rearrangement joins TRBV4-1 to TRBJ1-5; TRBD1 aligns across 7 bases. The CDR3 is made up of 18 amino acids. CDR1 is MGHRA and CDR2 is YSYEKL in the germline V gene. V lost 2 bases, J lost 3 bases, and 13 bases stayed unmatched.

This clone appeared a single time. V usage is TRBV7-6 and J usage is TRBJ2-3, with D perhaps TRBD1 (6 bases). The V end lost 1 base, the J end lost 1 base, and 6 bases lay between the germline ends. This CDR3 comprises 14 residues. Germline-derived CDR1 and CDR2 are SGHVS and FNYEAQ. CDR3 region: CASSLGTGTDTQYF. The CDR3 DNA reads TGTGCCAGCAGCTTAGGGACAGGCACAGATACGCAGTATTTT. The whole variable domain, remainder taken from reference TRBV7-6 and TRBJ2-3, is GAGVSQSPRYKVTKRGQDVALRCDPISGHVSLYWYRQALGQGPEFLTYFNYEAQQDKSGLPNDRFSAERPEGSISTLTIQRTEQRDSAMYRCASSLGTGTDTQYFGPGTRLTVL.

This clone was seen a single time. This chain joins TRBV15 and TRBJ2-3, with D maybe TRBD2 (6 bases). Looked up from germline, CDR1 is LNHNV and CDR2 is YYDKDF (reference sequence). The CDR3 totals 14 residues. Trimming stripped 8 bases from V and 4 bases from J, with 16 bases between. DNA of the CDR3: TGTGCCACCGCCCGGGGGTATACGGCAGATACGCAGTATTTT. Translation gives CATARGYTADTQYF.

On this clone: Other DNA sequences of this sample code for an identical CDR3. The V and J genes are TRBV29-1 and TRBJ1-2; D unclear. CDR1 is SQVTM, CDR2 ANQGSEA, per germline. CDR3 length: 12 residues. With 4 bases removed from V and 3 bases from J, the gap between germline ends came to 9 bases. The CDR3 DNA follows: TGCAGCGTTGTTCCCGGTGACTATGGCTACACCTTC. Translating gives CSVVPGDYGYTF.

The chain uses TRBV2 and TRBJ1-4; possible D gene TRBD1, 5 bases. V shed 2 bases and J shed 8 bases, with 18 bases lying between them. The CDR3 runs 16 residues. In germline, CDR1 is SNHLY, CDR2 FYNNEI. CDR3 in amino acids: CASSERSGLVGEKLFF. As DNA, the CDR3 is TGTGCCAGCAGTGAACGCTCAGGGCTTGTCGGCGAAAAACTGTTTTTT.

The chain's CDR3 is CASSTNRGTYEQYF. CDR3 coding DNA: TGTGCCAGCAGTACTAACAGGGGGACCTACGAGCAGTACTTC. V gene TRBV2 combines with J gene TRBJ2-7; 8 bases match TRBD1. This CDR3 contains 14 residues. Germline CDR1 reads SNHLY; CDR2 reads FYNNEI. The ends lost 5 bases at V and 2 bases at J; junction bases unmatched: 5.

The rearrangement links TRBV5-4 to TRBJ1-2, with TRBD1 matching 9 bases. Per the germline V gene, CDR1 is SGHNT and CDR2 is YYREEE (reference sequence). The CDR3 totals 15 residues. After removal of 2 bases from V and 4 bases from J, the junction contained 6 bases not matched to a gene. CDR3 coding DNA: TGTGCCAGCAGCTTAGCTGGACAGGGGAGCTATGGCTACACCTTC. Amino acids: CASSLAGQGSYGYTF.